One and the same sample provided the 8 T cell receptor beta chains below, sequenced in a study of a mutant IDH1 vaccine in newly diagnosed glioma. The sample's time point: week 35, safety follow-up. What each vaccine dose contained was 300 ug of mutant IDH1 20-mer peptide, accompanied by topical imiquimod. Assay used: immunoSEQ multiplex PCR; TCRdb lists only in-frame clones, some missing. Of about 74,000 clones listed, around 90% were seen once; the top ten hold roughly 2%. No cognate antigen is known for these TCRs. The sequences come from PBMCs, collected from a glioma patient whose treatment included an IDH1 peptide vaccine. These receptors were obtained from a man aged 25-45 years with glioma.

V and J are TRBV19 and TRBJ2-3, with D perhaps TRBD1 (5 bases). Per the germline V gene, CDR1 is LNHDA and CDR2 is SQIVND (reference sequence). The length of the CDR3 is 12 residues. V lost 4 bases and J lost 6, with 8 bases in between. The CDR3 sequence: CASSTQGDTQYF. DNA for the CDR3: TGTGCCAGTAGTACCCAGGGTGATACGCAGTATTTT. Full variable domain (remainder filled in from reference TRBV19 and TRBJ2-3): DGGITQSPKYLFRKEGQNVTLSCEQNLNHDAMYWYRQDPGQGLRLIYYSQIVNDFQKGDIAEGYSVSREKKESFPLTVTSAQKNPTAFYLCASSTQGDTQYFGPGTRLTVL.

The chain uses TRBV6-1 and TRBJ1-1, with D tentatively TRBD1 (5 bases). Per the germline V gene, CDR1 is MNHNS and CDR2 is SASEGT. The CDR3 is 14 residues long. V was cut by 8 bases and J by 1 base, with 14 bases left in between. This CDR3 reads CASGPGTSNTEAFF. The DNA of the CDR3 is TGTGCCAGCGGACCTGGGACGTCGAACACTGAAGCTTTCTTT.

The chain combines TRBV5-1 with TRBJ2-1; D is unclear. Trimming shortened V by 1 base and J by 0 bases, and 11 bases separated the two germline ends. Germline CDR1 reads SGHRS; CDR2 reads YFSETQ. CDR3 length: 16 amino acids. As DNA, the CDR3 is TGCGCCAGCAGCTTGTATTGGGAAAGCTCCTACAATGAGCAGTTCTTC. Amino acid sequence: CASSLYWESSYNEQFF.

The J gene is TRBJ2-7, the V gene TRBV6-6; no clear D gene. The V end lost 2 bases, the J end lost 6 bases, and 11 bases lay between the germline ends. Germline V gives CDR1 MNHNY, CDR2 SVGAGI (reference sequence). The CDR3 is 13 amino acids. The CDR3 sequence is CASSYETYREQYF. The CDR3 bases are TGTGCCAGCAGTTACGAGACCTACCGCGAGCAGTACTTC.

J is TRBJ2-4 and V is TRBV18; 10 bases align to TRBD1. V was pared by 3 bases and J by 4 bases, with 6 bases of the junction left unmatched. This CDR3 contains 16 residues. Germline V gene lookup returns CDR1 KGHSH and CDR2 LQKENI. DNA of the CDR3: TGTGCCAGCTCACCGAGCTTGGGACAGGGGAAAAACATTCAGTACTTC. Translated: CASSPSLGQGKNIQYF.

This clone has only a few counts. The chain links TRBV9 to TRBJ1-1; D remains ambiguous. The CDR3 loop spans 14 amino acids. Germline CDR1 reads SGDLS; CDR2 reads YYNGEE. Trimming left V 0 bases short and J 3 bases short, with 9 bases between. CDR3 residues: CASSVAPLDTEAFF. The CDR3 region has the DNA TGTGCCAGCAGCGTAGCCCCTTTGGACACTGAAGCTTTCTTT.

The chain recombines TRBV15 with TRBJ2-1; D not certain. The germline gives CDR1 LNHNV, CDR2 YYDKDF (reference sequence). V was clipped by 5 bases and J by 0 bases, with 14 bases between them. CDR3 size: 16 residues. DNA for the CDR3: TGTGCCACCAGCGAAAAGACTGTTAGCTCCTACAATGAGCAGTTCTTC. This encodes CATSEKTVSSYNEQFF.

The chain carries TRBV23-1 and TRBJ1-5, with D perhaps matching TRBD1 (6 bases). TRBV23-1 is an ORF for which the function is uncertain. V shed 4 bases and J shed 6 bases, with 19 bases lying between them. CDR3 length: 16 residues. The CDR3 loop is CASSLPKEQGGQPQHF. The DNA of the CDR3 is TGCGCCAGCAGTCTCCCGAAAGAACAGGGAGGTCAGCCCCAGCATTTT.